Included here is one T cell receptor beta chain sequence, with context. No antigen is known for it. As the sequencing template, cDNA was produced by extracting RNA and reverse transcribing it. Only in-frame clones appear in the TCRdb table, and some are missing; sequencing was by immunoSEQ multiplex PCR. The sample records 170,000 or so clones, less than 70% being singletons. V was cut by 4 bases and J by 5 bases, with 14 bases left in between. The CDR3 has 14 residues. Germline V gene sequence: CDR1 LGHNA, CDR2 YSLEER. As for treatment: oral pan-JAK inhibitor, 5-10 mg twice daily. This entry belongs to a study of CD8+ T cells in alopecia areata. The wider study: Dosing spanned 6 to 18 months on tofacitinib, then 6 months off drug. Study observations and caveats: Scalp clonality and expanded CD8+ clones among the top 100 were significantly decreased by tofacitinib.

The sample here was CD8+ T cells sorted from blood, taken at week 24, from a patient treated with tofacitinib. This receptor was identified in a human donor with alopecia areata. V is TRBV4-3 and J is TRBJ2-5; D is ambiguous. The CDR3 here is CASSRDILLETQYF. For the CDR3, the DNA is TGCGCCAGCAGCCGAGACATCCTGTTGGAGACCCAGTACTTC.